This T cell receptor beta chain is from a study of OX40 agonist ivuxolimab in advanced cancers. Concerning the study at large: Ivuxolimab, which targeted the costimulatory receptor OX40 (CD134), was an agonistic, fully human IgG2 monoclonal antibody. Intravenous ivuxolimab was administered to patients every 2 weeks at six dose levels: 0.01, 0.1, 0.3, 1.5, 3 and 10 mg/kg. Among the roughly 50 dose-escalation patients, around 20 had hepatocellular carcinoma, 15 or so melanoma, 9 renal cell carcinoma and 9 head and neck cancer. The dose-escalation cohort was 80% to 90% male with a mean age of about 60 years, ranging from roughly 20 to 80. Prior anti-PD-1, anti-PD-L1 or anti-CTLA-4 therapy was permitted, and checkpoint inhibitors had been received by more than 35% of dose-escalation patients. Partial responses were achieved by three dose-escalation patients, of whom one had hepatocellular carcinoma and two had cutaneous melanoma. Peripheral TCRbeta sequencing was intended to test whether TCR sequence diversity was altered and clonal T-cell expansion was caused by ivuxolimab. The paper reports the monotherapy dose-escalation portion (N of about 50 patients) of the phase I ivuxolimab trial.

Genomic DNA was extracted from sorted cells for sequencing of the TCRbeta CDR3 region. TCRbeta CDR3 regions were sequenced using the immunoSEQ Assay. This immuneACCESS table, as held by TCRdb, lists in-frame sequences with V and J called but not all clones. Of the missing ones, under half trace to an unresolved V gene in checked studies; the others have no known cause. Here the sample has around 15,000 clones; around 80% occur a single time. Around two fifths of the sample lies in the top ten. Per the germline V gene (reference sequence), MNHEY is the CDR1 and SMNVEV is the CDR2. V loses 4 bases of germline sequence and J loses 6 bases, and the interval between the two ends is 9 bases. Measured from the cysteine to the phenylalanine, the CDR3 is 13 residues long. The kept DNA is CDR3 alone, 39 bases in frame from the first base. Patients with a history of autoimmune disease or receiving systemic immunosuppression were excluded from the trial. Peripheral blood for TCR sequencing was collected from all dose cohorts at baseline, on cycle 4 day 1, and on cycle 7 day 1. Samples came from an open-label, multicenter, first-in-human phase I dose-escalation trial of ivuxolimab. Adults with locally advanced or metastatic melanoma, renal cell, hepatocellular, or head and neck squamous cell carcinoma were enrolled in the trial. Before TCR sequencing, CD4+ and CD8+ T cells were separately sorted from peripheral blood.

Beyond this particular receptor, the publication reports: In the 0.1-3.0 mg/kg groups, partial responders had among the lowest normalized peripheral clonal expansion, particularly in CD8+ T cells. After ivuxolimab, expanded clones were on average more numerous among CD8+ T cells than among CD4+ T cells. The antigen specificity of the clonally expanded peripheral T cells was not determined. Low levels of normalized T-cell clonal expansion were also seen in some nonresponding patients. Clonal expansion of both CD4+ and CD8+ blood T cells was observed from baseline to week 6 at doses 0.1 to 3.0 mg/kg.

Of note for this clone: Its antigen is currently not known. The sample holds no much larger clone one base away, and base qualities are not on file.

This clonotype originated in an adult with an advanced solid tumor such as melanoma, head and neck, liver or kidney cancer. This material consisted of CD4+ or CD8+ T cells sorted from blood, taken in a trial of the OX40 agonist ivuxolimab. The V gene is TRBV27 and the J gene is TRBJ2-2, with TRBD1 tentatively as D gene (6 bases match). Read as DNA, the sequence is TGTGCCAGCAGTTCAGGGGCCGCCGGGGAGCTGTTTTTT. Its protein product is CASSSGAAGELFF.